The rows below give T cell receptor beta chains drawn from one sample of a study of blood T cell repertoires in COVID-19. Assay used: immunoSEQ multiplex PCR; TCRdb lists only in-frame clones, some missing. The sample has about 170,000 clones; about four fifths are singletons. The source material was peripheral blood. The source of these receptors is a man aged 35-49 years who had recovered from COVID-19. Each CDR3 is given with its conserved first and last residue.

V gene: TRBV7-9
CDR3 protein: CASSPMDRGHGETQYF

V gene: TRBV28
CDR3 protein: CASRRQGSYEQYF

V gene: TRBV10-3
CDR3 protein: CAISSQGGREAFF

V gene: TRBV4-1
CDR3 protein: CASSQGRGEQYF

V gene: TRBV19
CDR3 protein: CASSPFGQSGETQYF

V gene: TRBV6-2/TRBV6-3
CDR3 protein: CASSTPSDRNEQFF

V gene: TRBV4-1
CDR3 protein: CASSQGERLGISPLHF

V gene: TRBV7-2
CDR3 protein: CASSPGLAPGELFF

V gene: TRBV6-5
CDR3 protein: CASSYLGLTYEQYF

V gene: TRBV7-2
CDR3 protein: CASSSQGYEQYF

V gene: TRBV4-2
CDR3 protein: CASSQDGGGASRELFF

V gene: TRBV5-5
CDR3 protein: CASSVTGGSYEQYF

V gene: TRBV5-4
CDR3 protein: CASGALGGTGSVVGELFF

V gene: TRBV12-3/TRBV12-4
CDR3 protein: CASSRTGWEQFF

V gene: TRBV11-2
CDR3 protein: CASSLVPGVNEKLFF

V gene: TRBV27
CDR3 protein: CASRQLTGVGNQPQHF

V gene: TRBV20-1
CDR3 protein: CSARDLEGYTF

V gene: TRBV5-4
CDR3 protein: CASSPPGTGQETQYF

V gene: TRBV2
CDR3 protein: CASSVGRGNEKLFF

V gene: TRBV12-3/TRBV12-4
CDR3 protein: CASSLYWNTEAFF

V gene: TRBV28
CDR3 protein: CASSIPANYGYTF

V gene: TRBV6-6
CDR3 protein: CASSYYSVMNTEAFF

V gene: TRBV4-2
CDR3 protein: CASSRQGARVENEKLFF

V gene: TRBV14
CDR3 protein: CASSPKKRLAPYNEQFF

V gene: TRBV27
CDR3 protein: CASSYRAMTSGLQETQYF

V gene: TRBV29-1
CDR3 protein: CSVEDGTVFGYTF

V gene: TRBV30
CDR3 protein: CAWFPGLGTGELFF

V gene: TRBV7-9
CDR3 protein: CAIRGRETQYF

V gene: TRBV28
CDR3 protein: CASSFSGTDTQYF

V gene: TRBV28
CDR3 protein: CASSLTQGGNSPLHF

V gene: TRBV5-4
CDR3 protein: CASSLVGSEQFF